What follows describes a single TCR beta chain. The antigen it binds to is not known. No base-level quality is on record; no much larger clone is a single base apart. The trim is 3 bases for V and 5 bases for J, with a gap of 8 bases between the germline ends. Taken from the germline V gene (reference sequence), the CDR1 and CDR2 loops are DFQATT and SNEGSKA. The CDR3, cysteine through phenylalanine, is 13 amino acids long. The CDR3 DNA has 39 bases and is translated from base 1. This sample is drawn from a study of blood T cell repertoires in COVID-19 (dated by TCRdb to the early 2020s). Context from the whole study: The collaborator samples originated in the United States, Italy and Spain and spanned the acute and convalescent phases of COVID-19. Deeply sampled blood TCRbeta repertoires from subjects exposed to, actively infected with, or recovered from COVID-19 were included in the dataset. The repertoires were released in a freely available public database intended as a resource for research on the immune response to SARS-CoV-2. Sample metadata almost always included a de-identified subject ID, COVID-19 status, age in years and sex. Samples were obtained from the ongoing ImmuneRACE study (first 160 participants) and from some 1,200 subjects provided by 6 global collaborators. The prospective study material was composed of cDNA or gDNA derived from T cells, B-cell-depleted T cells, or PBMCs. Where available, HLA class I and class II types were obtained from metadata supplied by the sample provider rather than from assay-based typing.

What the research found in general, with its limitations: The amount of clinical and demographic metadata varied by source and participant and was provided uncurated.

The immunoSEQ Assay, a bias-controlled multiplex PCR, was used to amplify TCRbeta CDR3 regions from genomic DNA. Per the original workflow: The number of nucleated cells in each sample was estimated from the amplification of reference gene primers within the assay. Sequence reads were collapsed and filtered to measure the absolute abundance of every unique TCRbeta CDR3 rearrangement. For each sample, productive Simpson clonality was calculated as the square root of Simpson's diversity index over productive rearrangements. What TCRdb holds here is the immuneACCESS table cut down to in-frame rearrangements. Part of the clones is not present; checked against another copy, under half of the missing clones reflect an unresolved V gene, and the others are unexplained. V and J calls and clone size are those listed in that table; D and trimming were worked out from the DNA. The sample table records roughly 200,000 clones; more than 70% of these occur just once. The ten largest account for roughly 8.6% of the sample.

Each collaborating institution followed its own protocols to collect whole blood in K2EDTA tubes. For TCRbeta analysis, collaborators shipped samples in one of three forms: frozen whole blood, isolated PBMCs, or DNA extracted from either of those sample types. This TCR derives from a man aged 40-55 years with active or convalescent COVID-19. The chain couples TRBV20-1 to TRBJ1-6; the D gene is unclear. Sequencing input: peripheral blood. The DNA sequence follows: TGCAGTGCTAGTTACAGAGATAATTCACCCCTCCACTTT. Translated, it reads CSASYRDNSPLHF.